Each of the 22 T cell receptor beta chains below was sequenced from the same sample in a study of PD-L1 blockade in urothelial cancer. This sample's time point: pretreatment peripheral blood. Libraries were prepared by immunoSEQ multiplex PCR; TCRdb keeps only in-frame clonotypes and omits some of them. The repertoire holds 70,000 to 100,000 clones, with 65% to 85% as singletons. Sequenced here: PBMCs, sampled around atezolizumab (anti-PD-L1) treatment. The receptor set was obtained from a man aged 55-75 years with urothelial cancer.

The rearrangement uses TRBV6-1 and TRBJ2-7; TRBD1 aligns across 12 bases. CDR1 is MNHNS, CDR2 SASEGT, per germline. V gave up 5 bases and J gave up 7 bases; unmatched junction bases: 9. This CDR3 comprises 15 residues. The CDR3 region is CASSSTGTGGGEQYF. CDR3 nucleotide sequence: TGTGCCAGCAGTTCCACCGGGACAGGGGGCGGTGAGCAGTACTTC.

Comment on this clone: The final CDR3 position lacks the conserved phenylalanine or tryptophan, pointing to a likely read error. The DNA is left out, because the CDR3 cannot be placed on it with certainty; the CDR3 is given as TCRdb lists it. V and J are TRBV14 and TRBJ1-2; TRBD1 was called by the table and not checked on the DNA. Germline V gene data show CDR1 as SGHDN and CDR2 as FVKESK. With termini counted, the CDR3 has 13 amino acids. CDR3 amino acids: CASSQDRTGGIEC.

The V and J genes are TRBV28 and TRBJ1-2; 9 bases are a match to TRBD1. The CDR3 extends over 15 amino acids. Germline assignment: CDR1 MDHEN and CDR2 SYDVKM. The V gene end was trimmed by 6 bases and the J gene end by 4 bases; junction bases not matched to a gene: 9. The CDR3 sequence: CASRRTGGSVYGYTF. The CDR3 DNA reads TGTGCCAGCAGGCGAACAGGGGGCAGTGTCTATGGCTACACCTTC.

The chain links TRBV7-9 to TRBJ1-1; D remains ambiguous. CDR1 and CDR2 from the germline V gene are SEHNR and FQNEAQ (reference sequence). The CDR3 extends over 15 amino acids. V was pared by 0 bases and J by 1 base, with 9 bases between. CDR3 in DNA: TGTGCCAGCAGCTTAGCGATTGGGCAGAACACTGAAGCTTTCTTT. It codes for CASSLAIGQNTEAFF. Supplemented by reference TRBV7-9 and TRBJ1-1, the full variable domain reads DTGVSQNPRHKITKRGQNVTFRCDPISEHNRLYWYRQTLGQGPEFLTYFQNEAQLEKSRLLSDRFSAERPKGSFSTLEIQRTEQGDSAMYLCASSLAIGQNTEAFFGQGTRLTVV.

The CDR3 bases are TGTGCCTGGAGTTTTCGTAATGAAAAACTGTTTTTT. It encodes CAWSFRNEKLFF. The chain couples TRBV30 to TRBJ1-4; no firm D call. V dropped 2 bases and J dropped 4 bases, with 5 bases sitting between them. The CDR3 length is 12 residues. From germline, CDR1 is GTSNPN and CDR2 SVGIG (reference sequence). Full variable domain (outside the CDR3, taken from reference TRBV30 and TRBJ1-4): SQTIHQWPATLVQPVGSPLSLECTVEGTSNPNLYWYRQAAGRGLQLLFYSVGIGQISSEVPQNLSASRPQDRQFILSSKKLLLSDSGFYLCAWSFRNEKLFFGSGTQLSVL.

This sequence joins TRBV28 and TRBJ1-1, with 7 bases lining up with TRBD1. V trimming: 6 bases; J trimming: 7 bases; junction bases outside the gene matches: 11. Per germline, CDR1 MDHEN and CDR2 SYDVKM. CDR3 length: 14 amino acids. The chain's CDR3 is CASSLGGGYDEAFF. Written as DNA, the CDR3 is TGTGCCAGCAGCTTAGGAGGGGGCTATGATGAAGCTTTCTTT.

This chain connects TRBV7-2 to TRBJ2-7; 10 bases match TRBD2. The CDR3 extends over 15 amino acids. J lost 6 bases, V lost 5 bases, and 10 bases had no gene match. Germline-derived CDR1 and CDR2 are SGHTA and FQGNSA. CDR3 bases: TGTGCCAGCAGCCCGGACAGCGGGAGGGCCCCCGAGCAGTACTTC. Translated, it gives CASSPDSGRAPEQYF.

The chain is built from TRBV6-5 and TRBJ1-1; a weak D match, TRBD1 (6 bases). This CDR3 has 13 residues. The germline V gene encodes CDR1 MNHEY and CDR2 SVGAGI. The ends were cut back, 9 bases at V and 4 bases at J, with 15 bases in the middle. The CDR3 DNA follows: TGTGCCAGTTTAGTCAGCAGGGGCACTGAAGCTTTCTTT. As protein: CASLVSRGTEAFF.

The chain recombines TRBV5-4 with TRBJ2-5, with TRBD2 matching over 13 bases. Trimming at V came to 4 bases and at J to 3 bases, leaving 9 bases not matched to a gene. This CDR3 has 17 residues. Germline CDR1 is SGHNT and CDR2 is YYREEE (reference sequence). The CDR3 DNA follows: TGTGCCAGCAGCAGGGGGGGGACTAGCGGGGATAAAGAGACCCAGTACTTC. Protein product: CASSRGGTSGDKETQYF.

This clone appeared a single time. The genes are TRBV5-1 and TRBJ2-2; 7 positions match TRBD2. The CDR3 length is 16 residues. CDR1 and CDR2 from the germline V gene are SGHRS and YFSETQ. The ends lost 0 bases at V and 4 bases at J; junction bases unmatched: 6. CDR3 in DNA: TGCGCCAGCAGCTTGGTGTTCGGCGGGAGCACCGGGGAGCTGTTTTTT. This gives the protein CASSLVFGGSTGELFF.

The V gene is TRBV7-9, the J gene TRBJ2-7; D may be TRBD1 (5 bases). Looked up from germline, CDR1 is SEHNR and CDR2 is FQNEAQ (reference sequence). With 1 base removed from V and 3 bases from J, the gap between germline ends came to 10 bases. The CDR3 is made up of 14 amino acids. CDR3 in DNA: TGTGCCAGCAGCTTAGTGCAGGGCCGCTACGAGCAGTACTTC. This sequence encodes CASSLVQGRYEQYF. The variable domain in full, with the rest retrieved from reference TRBV7-9 and TRBJ2-7, is DTGVSQNPRHKITKRGQNVTFRCDPISEHNRLYWYRQTLGQGPEFLTYFQNEAQLEKSRLLSDRFSAERPKGSFSTLEIQRTEQGDSAMYLCASSLVQGRYEQYFGPGTRLTVT.

This clone was recorded once. The gene calls are TRBV7-6 and TRBJ2-5; 8 positions match TRBD1. Germline trimming cut 5 bases from V and 5 bases from J; bases unmatched to any gene: 7. The CDR3 is 14 amino acids. CDR1 is SGHVS and CDR2 is FNYEAQ in the germline V gene. The CDR3 region has the DNA TGTGCCAGCAGCGTCTCAGGGGGCGGGGAGACCCAGTACTTC. It specifies CASSVSGGGETQYF. Complete variable domain (other parts from reference TRBV7-6 and TRBJ2-5): GAGVSQSPRYKVTKRGQDVALRCDPISGHVSLYWYRQALGQGPEFLTYFNYEAQQDKSGLPNDRFSAERPEGSISTLTIQRTEQRDSAMYRCASSVSGGGETQYFGPGTRLLVL.

This chain uses TRBV7-9 with TRBJ2-3, with 8 bases fitting TRBD1. The J segment lost 4 bases and the V segment lost 2 bases, leaving 5 bases of the junction unmatched. CDR3 length equals 15 residues. In germline, CDR1 is SEHNR, CDR2 FQNEAQ (reference sequence). The DNA for the CDR3 is TGTGCCAGCAGCTTATTCCAGGGGGCGGCAGATACGCAGTATTTT. Amino acid sequence: CASSLFQGAADTQYF.

V and J are TRBV5-4 and TRBJ2-1; D ambiguous. V was trimmed by 2 bases and J by 10 bases, leaving 10 bases between them. CDR1 and CDR2 (germline): SGHNT, YYREEE (reference sequence). The CDR3 is 12 residues long. Here the CDR3 reads CASSFVGLEQFF. CDR3 coding DNA: TGTGCCAGCAGCTTCGTCGGTTTAGAGCAGTTCTTC.

The V call is TRBV6-1, the J call TRBJ2-7; possibly TRBD2 for D (7 bases). The V and J ends lost 6 bases and 5 bases respectively, with 14 bases between them. CDR1 MNHNS and CDR2 SASEGT come from the germline V gene. The CDR3 contains 13 residues. CDR3 coding DNA: TGTGCCAGCAGGGATAACGGGGGGCACGAGCAGTACTTC. It specifies CASRDNGGHEQYF.

Written as DNA, the CDR3 is TGCGCCAGCAGCTTGGTCGGGGTCGGCTCTGGAAACACCATATATTTT. As protein: CASSLVGVGSGNTIYF. The chain couples TRBV5-1 to TRBJ1-3; D not resolved. Germline CDR1 is SGHRS and CDR2 is YFSETQ. The V end was cut by 0 bases, the J end by 0 bases, with 10 bases between. CDR3 length: 16 residues.

This chain connects TRBV5-4 to TRBJ2-7; TRBD1 might be the D (7 bases). Germline CDR1 reads SGHNT; CDR2 reads YYREEE (reference sequence). The CDR3 is made up of 15 amino acids. Between the trimmed V and J ends, which lost 6 bases and 4 bases, there was a span of 20 bases. The CDR3 DNA follows: TGTGCCAGCACCTGGGGGGACAGTCCTTCGTACGAGCAGTACTTC. Translation gives CASTWGDSPSYEQYF.

The rearrangement uses TRBV6-1 and TRBJ1-1, with TRBD1 identical over 9 bases. Germline loops: CDR1 MNHNS, CDR2 SASEGT. The J segment lost 6 bases and the V segment lost 4 bases, leaving 6 bases of the junction unmatched. The CDR3 length is 14 residues. The CDR3 region is CASSVDRGRSEAFF. The CDR3, as DNA: TGTGCCAGCAGTGTCGACAGGGGGAGGTCTGAAGCTTTCTTT.

The V and J genes are TRBV6-5 and TRBJ1-3; 7 bases are shared with TRBD1. The germline V gene encodes CDR1 MNHEY and CDR2 SVGAGI. CDR3 length: 15 amino acids. V lost 2 bases to trimming and J lost 4 bases; unmatched junction nucleotides: 5. The CDR3 loop is CASSYPGTAGNTIYF. DNA of the CDR3: TGTGCCAGCAGTTACCCAGGGACAGCGGGAAACACCATATATTTT.

The chain is built from TRBV27 and TRBJ2-7, with a possible D match to TRBD1 (6 bases). V lost 5 bases, J lost 4 bases, and 12 bases lay in between. CDR3 length equals 13 residues. The germline gives CDR1 MNHEY, CDR2 SMNVEV (reference sequence). For the CDR3, the DNA is TGTGCCAGCAGTCTAGGACAGTTATACGAGCAGTACTTC. Amino acid sequence: CASSLGQLYEQYF.

The chain carries TRBV5-1 and TRBJ2-6, with TRBD2 as a possible D gene (5 bases). V was pared by 2 bases and J by 2 bases, with 20 bases between. CDR3 length: 19 amino acids. CDR1 and CDR2 from the germline V gene are SGHRS and YFSETQ. CDR3 bases: TGCGCCAGCAGCTTCTGGACCCTGACAAGCGGCGCTGGGGCCAACGTCCTGACTTTC. Translating gives CASSFWTLTSGAGANVLTF. Full variable domain (rest looked up from reference TRBV5-1 and TRBJ2-6): KAGVTQTPRYLIKTRGQQVTLSCSPISGHRSVSWYQQTPGQGLQFLFEYFSETQRNKGNFPGRFSGRQFSNSRSEMNVSTLELGDSALYLCASSFWTLTSGAGANVLTFGAGSRLTVL.

V usage is TRBV28 and J usage is TRBJ1-2, with 7 nucleotides matching TRBD1. The CDR3 is made up of 14 amino acids. Per germline, CDR1 MDHEN and CDR2 SYDVKM. V dropped 11 bases and J dropped 6; count of bases not matched to a gene: 15. The DNA of the CDR3 is TGTGCCGCGGCAGGGGGTTTGGGGTCCGATGGCTACACCTTC. The encoded protein is CAAAGGLGSDGYTF.